Each of the 3 T cell receptor beta chains below was sequenced from the same sample in a study of blood T cells in healthy people across ages. A second PCR, run for about 7 to 11 cycles, used a sample-barcoded 5' primer plus a J-beta primer mix. TCRdb called the 5' RACE reads again in MiXCR, with one record for every CDR3 protein. Here the sample spans fewer than 900,000 distinct CDR3 sequences, approximately 50% being singletons. Sequenced input: blood. These receptors all stem from a woman aged 60-70 years in good health.

V usage is TRBV7-2 and J usage is TRBJ2-7; 11 bases are shared with TRBD2. CDR3 length: 16 residues. Germline V gives CDR1 SGHTA, CDR2 FQGNSA. The J segment lost 6 bases and the V segment lost 5 bases, leaving 12 bases of the junction unmatched. This CDR3 reads CASSQHGRLAGTEQYF. Written as DNA, the CDR3 is TGTGCCAGCAGCCAACACGGGCGACTAGCGGGAACCGAGCAGTACTTC.

Only a few counts were recorded for this clonotype. This rearrangement joins TRBV20-1 to TRBJ1-4; 8 bases agree with TRBD1. Germline trimming cut 3 bases from V and 6 bases from J; bases unmatched to any gene: 6. CDR3 size: 14 residues. Looked up from germline, CDR1 is DFQATT and CDR2 is SNEGSKA (reference sequence). The CDR3 DNA is TGCAGTGCTAGGAAAGGACAGGGTGATGAAAAACTGTTTTTT. Translated: CSARKGQGDEKLFF.

This chain joins TRBV20-1 and TRBJ2-1; no clear D gene. This CDR3 comprises 15 residues. The germline V and J ends were trimmed by 0 bases and 8 bases, with 17 bases remaining between them. From germline, CDR1 is DFQATT and CDR2 SNEGSKA (reference sequence). DNA of the CDR3: TGCAGTGCTAGAGATCGCGCATTCCCAAGGGATGAGCAGTTCTTC. It yields the protein CSARDRAFPRDEQFF.